This T cell receptor beta chain is drawn from a study of blood T cell repertoires in COVID-19. Study in general: T cells, B-cell-depleted T cells, or PBMCs supplied cDNA or gDNA.

Participant age was roughly 18 to 95 years, and participants resided in about 25 US areas. V lost 5 bases, J lost 2 bases, and 15 bases lay in between. This CDR3 contains 15 residues. CDR1 and CDR2 from the germline V gene are MGHRA and YSYEKL. The repertoire was sequenced with immunoSEQ multiplex PCR; TCRdb's copy has only in-frame clones and lacks some. The repertoire holds about 140,000 clones, less than 85% seen once, with 1.6% in the top ten. This clone is a singleton in its sample. Sequenced: PBMCs or T cells enriched from blood (not recorded which). This chain links TRBV4-1 with TRBJ2-5; possible D gene TRBD2, 6 bases. The receptor was derived from a woman younger than 30 who had been exposed to COVID-19. CDR3: CASSATGTFQETQYF. The CDR3 DNA follows: TGCGCCAGCAGCGCCACCGGGACTTTTCAAGAGACCCAGTACTTC.